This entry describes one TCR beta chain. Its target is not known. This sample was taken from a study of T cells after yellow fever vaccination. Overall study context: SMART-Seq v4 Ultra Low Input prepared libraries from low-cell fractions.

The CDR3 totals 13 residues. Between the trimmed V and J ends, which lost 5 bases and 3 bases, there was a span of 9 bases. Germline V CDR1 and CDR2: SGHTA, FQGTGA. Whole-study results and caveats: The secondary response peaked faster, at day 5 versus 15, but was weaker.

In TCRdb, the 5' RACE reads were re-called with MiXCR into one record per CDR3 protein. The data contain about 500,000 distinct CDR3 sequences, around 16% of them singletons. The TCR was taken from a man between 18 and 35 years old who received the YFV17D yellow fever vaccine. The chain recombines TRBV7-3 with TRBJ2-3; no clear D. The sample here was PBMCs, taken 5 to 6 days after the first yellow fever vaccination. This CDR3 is CASSPYITDTQYF. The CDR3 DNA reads TGTGCCAGCAGCCCCTATATTACAGATACGCAGTATTTT.